The present T cell receptor (beta chain) was sequenced within a study of technical replicates of blood from four donors. The germline CDR1 and CDR2 sequences are SQVTM and ANQGSEA. This CDR3 is built from 13 residues. V shed 6 bases and J 6 bases; nucleotides not matched to a gene: 10. Method: immunoSEQ multiplex PCR; TCRdb's copy keeps in-frame clones and lacks some. The sample yields tens of thousands of clones, roughly 92% seen once. This clone has a single count. The sequence was collected from a human donor in good health. The sequencing input was T cells isolated from PBMCs. This chain joins TRBV29-1 and TRBJ2-7; 8 bases map to TRBD1. CDR3 in amino acids: CSVTTGEVREQYF. For the CDR3, the DNA is TGCAGCGTGACGACAGGGGAGGTCCGCGAGCAGTACTTC.